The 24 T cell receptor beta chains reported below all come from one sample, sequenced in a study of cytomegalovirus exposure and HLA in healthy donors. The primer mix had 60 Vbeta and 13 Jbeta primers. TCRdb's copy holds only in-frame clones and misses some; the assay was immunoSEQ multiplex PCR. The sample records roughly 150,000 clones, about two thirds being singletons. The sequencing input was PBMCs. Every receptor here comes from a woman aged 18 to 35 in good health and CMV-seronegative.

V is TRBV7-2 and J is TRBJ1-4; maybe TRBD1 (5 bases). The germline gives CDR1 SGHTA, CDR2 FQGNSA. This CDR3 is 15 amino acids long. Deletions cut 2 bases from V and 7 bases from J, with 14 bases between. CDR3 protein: CASSLTGQGGEKLFF. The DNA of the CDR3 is TGTGCCAGCAGCTTAACTGGTCAGGGAGGTGAAAAACTGTTTTTT.

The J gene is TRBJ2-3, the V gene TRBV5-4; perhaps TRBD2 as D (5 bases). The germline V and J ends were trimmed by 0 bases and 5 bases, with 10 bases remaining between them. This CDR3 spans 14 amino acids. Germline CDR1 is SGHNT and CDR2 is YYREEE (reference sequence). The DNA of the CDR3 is TGTGCCAGCAGCTTGGAGGGCCGGGGAGATACGCAGTATTTT. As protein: CASSLEGRGDTQYF.

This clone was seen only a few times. The CDR3 bases are TGTGCCACAAAGGGACAGTACGAGCAGTACGTC. Its translation is CATKGQYEQYV. The V and J genes are TRBV28 and TRBJ2-7, with TRBD1 matching over 7 bases. Germline values: CDR1 MDHEN, CDR2 SYDVKM. V was pared by 10 bases and J by 4 bases, with 4 bases of the junction left unmatched. The CDR3 runs 11 residues.

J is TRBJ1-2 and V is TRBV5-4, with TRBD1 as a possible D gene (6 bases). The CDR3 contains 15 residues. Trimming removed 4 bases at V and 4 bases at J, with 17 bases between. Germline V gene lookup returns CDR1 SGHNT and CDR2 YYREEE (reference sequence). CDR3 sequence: CASSSPSRGSYGYTF. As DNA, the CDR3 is TGTGCCAGCAGCAGCCCAAGTAGGGGGTCCTATGGCTACACCTTC.

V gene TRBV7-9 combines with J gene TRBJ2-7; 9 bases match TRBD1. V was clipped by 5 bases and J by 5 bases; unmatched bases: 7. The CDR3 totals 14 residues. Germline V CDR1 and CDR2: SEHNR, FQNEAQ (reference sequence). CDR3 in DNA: TGTGCCAGCAGCCCACGGGACAGGGCCCACGAGCAGTACGTC. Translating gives CASSPRDRAHEQYV.

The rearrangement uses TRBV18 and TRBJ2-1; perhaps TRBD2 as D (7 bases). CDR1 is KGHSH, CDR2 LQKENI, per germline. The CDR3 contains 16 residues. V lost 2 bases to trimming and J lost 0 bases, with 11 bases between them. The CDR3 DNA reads TGTGCCAGCTCACCAGTGGGGGGGCACTCCTACAATGAGCAGTTCTTC. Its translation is CASSPVGGHSYNEQFF.

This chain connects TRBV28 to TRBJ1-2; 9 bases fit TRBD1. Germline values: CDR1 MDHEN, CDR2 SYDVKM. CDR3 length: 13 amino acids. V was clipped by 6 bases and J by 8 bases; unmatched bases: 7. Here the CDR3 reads CASRGQGLTGYTF. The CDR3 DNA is TGTGCCAGCAGGGGACAGGGTTTAACAGGCTACACCTTC.

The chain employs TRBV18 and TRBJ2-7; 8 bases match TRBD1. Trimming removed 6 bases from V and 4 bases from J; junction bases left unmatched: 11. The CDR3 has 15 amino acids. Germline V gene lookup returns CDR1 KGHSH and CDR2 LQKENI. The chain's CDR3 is CASSNHGTGVYEQYF. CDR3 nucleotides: TGTGCCAGCTCCAACCACGGGACAGGAGTGTACGAGCAGTACTTC. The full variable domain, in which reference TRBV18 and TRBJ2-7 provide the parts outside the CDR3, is NAGVMQNPRHLVRRRGQEARLRCSPMKGHSHVYWYRQLPEEGLKFMVYLQKENIIDESGMPKERFSAEFPKEGPSILRIQQVVRGDSAAYFCASSNHGTGVYEQYFGPGTRLTVT.

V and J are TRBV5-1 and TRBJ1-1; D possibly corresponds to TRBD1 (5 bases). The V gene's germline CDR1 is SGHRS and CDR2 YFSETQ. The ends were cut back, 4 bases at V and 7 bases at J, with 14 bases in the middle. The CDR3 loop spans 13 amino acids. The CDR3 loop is CASSGEGLLEAFF. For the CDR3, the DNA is TGCGCCAGCAGCGGAGAGGGACTGCTTGAAGCTTTCTTT.

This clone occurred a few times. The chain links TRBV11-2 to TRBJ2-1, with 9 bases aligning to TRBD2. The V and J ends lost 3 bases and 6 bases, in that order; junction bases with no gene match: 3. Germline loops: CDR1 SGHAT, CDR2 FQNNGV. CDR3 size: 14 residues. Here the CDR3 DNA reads TGTGCCAGCAGCTTGCTAGCGGGGTTCAATGAGCAGTTCTTC. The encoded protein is CASSLLAGFNEQFF.

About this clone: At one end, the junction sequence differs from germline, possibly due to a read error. Here the CDR3 reads CSSSPDWAGAVEQFF. CDR3 bases: TGTTCCAGCAGCCCCGACTGGGCGGGGGCCGTTGAGCAGTTCTTC. This rearrangement joins TRBV7-9 to TRBJ2-1; D might be TRBD2 (7 bases). This CDR3 region has 15 residues. Germline CDR1 is SEHNR and CDR2 is FQNEAQ (reference sequence).

The CDR3 nucleotides read TGTGCCAGCAGTTTATCCGGGTTAGCGGGGGGGAAAGAGACCCAGTACTTC. This sequence encodes CASSLSGLAGGKETQYF. The chain links TRBV28 to TRBJ2-5; TRBD2 aligns across 11 bases. The V gene end was trimmed by 1 base and the J gene end by 3 bases; junction bases not matched to a gene: 7. This CDR3 spans 17 amino acids. In germline, CDR1 is MDHEN, CDR2 SYDVKM.

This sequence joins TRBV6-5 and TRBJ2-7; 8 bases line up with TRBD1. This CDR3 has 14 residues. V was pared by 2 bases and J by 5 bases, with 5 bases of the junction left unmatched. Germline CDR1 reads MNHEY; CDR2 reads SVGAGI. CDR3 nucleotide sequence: TGTGCCAGCAGTTACGGACAGGGTGTCAACGAGCAGTACTTC. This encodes CASSYGQGVNEQYF.

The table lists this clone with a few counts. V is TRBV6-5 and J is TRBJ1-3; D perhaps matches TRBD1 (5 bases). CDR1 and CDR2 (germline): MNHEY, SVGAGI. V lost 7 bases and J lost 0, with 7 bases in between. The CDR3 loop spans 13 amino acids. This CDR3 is CASIGASGNTIYF. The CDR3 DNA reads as TGTGCCAGCATAGGGGCCTCTGGAAACACCATATATTTT.

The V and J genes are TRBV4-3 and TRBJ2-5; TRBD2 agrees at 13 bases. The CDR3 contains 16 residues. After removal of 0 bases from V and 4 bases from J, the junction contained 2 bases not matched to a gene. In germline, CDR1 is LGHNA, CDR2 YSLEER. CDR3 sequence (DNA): TGCGCCAGCAGCCAAGATTGGACTAGCGGGGGAGAGACCCAGTACTTC. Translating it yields CASSQDWTSGGETQYF.

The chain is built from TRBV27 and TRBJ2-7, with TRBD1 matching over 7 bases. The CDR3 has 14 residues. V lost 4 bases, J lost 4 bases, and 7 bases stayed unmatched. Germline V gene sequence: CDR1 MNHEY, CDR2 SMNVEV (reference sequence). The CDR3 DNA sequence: TGTGCCAGCAGTTCCACCGGACAGGCTTACGAGCAGTACTTC. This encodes CASSSTGQAYEQYF.

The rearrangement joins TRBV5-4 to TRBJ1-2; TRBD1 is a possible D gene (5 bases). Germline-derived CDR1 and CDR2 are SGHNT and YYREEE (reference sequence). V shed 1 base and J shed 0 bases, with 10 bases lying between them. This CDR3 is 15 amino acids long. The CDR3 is CASSLWRGANYGYTF. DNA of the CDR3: TGTGCCAGCAGCTTGTGGAGGGGCGCTAACTATGGCTACACCTTC.

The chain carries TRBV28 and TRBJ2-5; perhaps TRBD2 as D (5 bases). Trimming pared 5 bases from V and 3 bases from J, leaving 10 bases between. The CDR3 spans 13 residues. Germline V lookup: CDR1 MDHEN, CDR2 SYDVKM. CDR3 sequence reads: CASSRGVEETQYF. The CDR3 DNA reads TGTGCCAGCAGTCGGGGAGTGGAAGAGACCCAGTACTTC.

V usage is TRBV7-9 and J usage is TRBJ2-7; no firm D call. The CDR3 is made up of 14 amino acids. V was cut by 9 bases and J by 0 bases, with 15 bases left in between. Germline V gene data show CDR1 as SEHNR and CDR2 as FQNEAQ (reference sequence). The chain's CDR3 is CASDNLGYSYEQYF. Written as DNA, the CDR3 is TGTGCCAGTGACAATCTGGGCTACTCCTACGAGCAGTACTTC.

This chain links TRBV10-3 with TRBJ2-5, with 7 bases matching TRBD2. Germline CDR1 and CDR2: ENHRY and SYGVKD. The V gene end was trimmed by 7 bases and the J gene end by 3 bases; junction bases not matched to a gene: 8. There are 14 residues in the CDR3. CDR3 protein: CAINSGGTKETQYF. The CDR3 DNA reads TGTGCCATCAACAGCGGTGGGACTAAAGAGACCCAGTACTTC.

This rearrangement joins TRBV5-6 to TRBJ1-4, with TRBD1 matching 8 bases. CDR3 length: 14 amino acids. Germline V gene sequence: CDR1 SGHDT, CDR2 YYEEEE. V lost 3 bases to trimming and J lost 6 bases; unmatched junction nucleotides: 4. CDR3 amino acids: CASSSPGGYEKLFF. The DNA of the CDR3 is TGTGCCAGCAGCTCCCCAGGGGGCTATGAAAAACTGTTTTTT.

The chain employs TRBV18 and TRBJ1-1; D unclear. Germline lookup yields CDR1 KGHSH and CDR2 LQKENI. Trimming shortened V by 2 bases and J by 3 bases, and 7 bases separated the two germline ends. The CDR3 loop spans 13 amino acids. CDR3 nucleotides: TGTGCCAGCTCACCAGCGGCGGACACTGAAGCTTTCTTT. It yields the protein CASSPAADTEAFF.

CDR3 region: CASSYGTGDTETQYF. CDR3 nucleotides: TGTGCCAGCAGTTATGGGACAGGGGATACAGAGACCCAGTACTTC. The chain has TRBV6-5 and TRBJ2-5; 10 nucleotides align to TRBD1. Germline-derived CDR1 and CDR2 are MNHEY and SVGAGI. The V segment lost 3 bases and the J segment 4 bases; nucleotides outside the gene matches: 5. The CDR3 sequence is 15 residues long.

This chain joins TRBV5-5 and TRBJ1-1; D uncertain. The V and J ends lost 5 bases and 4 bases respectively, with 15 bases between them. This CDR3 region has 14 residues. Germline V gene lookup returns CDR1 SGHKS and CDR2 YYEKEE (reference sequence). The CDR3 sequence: CASSPTGWGTEAFF. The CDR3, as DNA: TGTGCCAGCAGTCCGACGGGGTGGGGCACTGAAGCTTTCTTT. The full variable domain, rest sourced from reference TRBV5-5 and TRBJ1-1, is DAGVTQSPTHLIKTRGQQVTLRCSPISGHKSVSWYQQVLGQGPQFIFQYYEKEERGRGNFPDRFSARQFPNYSSELNVNALLLGDSALYLCASSPTGWGTEAFFGQGTRLTVV.